These T cell receptor beta chains were read from a single sample in a study of blood T cell repertoires in COVID-19. The data were produced by immunoSEQ multiplex PCR, yet TCRdb's version contains in-frame clones alone and is incomplete. The sample holds roughly 300,000 clones; roughly nine tenths are singletons and the top ten take roughly 18%. Sequencing used PBMCs or T cells enriched from blood (not recorded which). The origin of the receptors is a woman aged 30 to 39 who had recovered from COVID-19. The CDR3 runs from the conserved cysteine through the conserved F or W. D genes are given only for firm matches. Part of the rows lack a size; the others show once, few, many or a class for expanded clones.

>TRBJ1-1|NA|NA|TRBV11-2
TGTGCCAGCGCGGCAGGGGCAACGGGGACTGAAGCTTTCTTT
CASAAGATGTEAFF
>TRBJ1-4|NA|NA|TRBV7-2
TGTGCCAGCGCCGTGATGGGAGGAACTAATGAAAAACTGTTTTTT
CASAVMGGTNEKLFF
>TRBJ2-1|NA|NA|TRBV5-6
TGTGCCAGCAGAAATCGGGGGAGCTCCTACAATGAGCAGTTCTTC
CASRNRGSSYNEQFF
>TRBJ2-1|TRBD2|NA|TRBV6-2/TRBV6-3
TGTGCCAGCAGTTACTCCCGGACTAGCGGGATCAATGAGCAGTTCTTC
CASSYSRTSGINEQFF
>TRBJ2-7|NA|NA|TRBV9
TGTGCCAGCAGCGTACGTCCAGTTCCCAGCTACGAGCAGTACTTC
CASSVRPVPSYEQYF
>TRBJ1-1|NA|few|TRBV6-2/TRBV6-3
TGTGCCAGCAGTCCGCTCGGGTGGGTCACTGAAGCTTTCTTT
CASSPLGWVTEAFF
>TRBJ2-5|NA|NA|TRBV6-1
TGTGCCAGCAGTGACACAGCAAAAGAGACCCAGTACTTC
CASSDTAKETQYF
>TRBJ1-6|TRBD1|NA|TRBV28
TGTGCCAGCAGTTCACCCTCAGGGGGGAAGGATTCACCCCTCCACTTT
CASSSPSGGKDSPLHF
>TRBJ2-7|TRBD1|NA|TRBV15
TGTGCCACCACCGATCCGGGACAGACCTACGAGCAGTACTTC
CATTDPGQTYEQYF
>TRBJ1-1|TRBD1|NA|TRBV11-3
TGTGCCAGCAGCTACGGACAGGGCGCATATCGGAACACTGAAGCTTTCTTT
CASSYGQGAYRNTEAFF
>TRBJ1-2|NA|NA|TRBV15
TGTGCCACCAGCAGCGTTTCGGGGGGTGGCTACACCTTC
CATSSVSGGGYTF
>TRBJ2-3|TRBD2|NA|TRBV9
TGTGCCAGCGGCAGAACTAGCGGGTGGGCAGATACGCAGTATTTT
CASGRTSGWADTQYF
>TRBJ2-2|NA|NA|TRBV7-2
TGTGCCAGCAGCGCCGGAGCGGGTAACACCGGGGAGCTGTTTTTT
CASSAGAGNTGELFF
>TRBJ2-7|NA|NA|TRBV7-8
TGTGCCAGCAGCCCGAAGGACAGACCCTATACCTACGAGCAGTACTTC
CASSPKDRPYTYEQYF
>TRBJ1-4|NA|few|TRBV4-2
TGTGCCAGCAGCCAAGAGCGGGTTGGTGAAAAACTGTTTTTT
CASSQERVGEKLFF
>TRBJ1-2|NA|NA|TRBV4-1
TGCGCCAGCAGCCAAGTTGGCAGGAATAACTATGGCTACACCTTC
CASSQVGRNNYGYTF
>TRBJ1-5|NA|NA|TRBV5-5
TGTGCCAGCAGCTTGTTCATTGATCAGCCCCAGCATTTT
CASSLFIDQPQHF
>TRBJ2-7|NA|NA|TRBV11-2
TGTGCCAGCAGCCCAGCCTACGAGCAGTACTTC
CASSPAYEQYF
>TRBJ1-1|NA|once|TRBV24-1
TGTGCCACCAGTGATTTTGAGGGTACTGAAGCTTTCTTT
CATSDFEGTEAFF
>TRBJ1-3|TRBD1|NA|TRBV6-5
TGTGCCAGCAGTTACCGACAGGGAGCCTCTGGAAACACCATATATTTT
CASSYRQGASGNTIYF
>TRBJ1-2|TRBD1|NA|TRBV10-3
TGTGCCACCAAGACAGGGGGGGTAGTTGATGGCTACACCTTC
CATKTGGVVDGYTF
>TRBJ1-1|NA|NA|TRBV20-1
TGCAGTGCTAAGGGGACTGAAGCTTTCTTT
CSAKGTEAFF
>TRBJ1-3|TRBD1|NA|TRBV23-1
TGCGCCAGCAGTCACCCACAAGCGGACAGGGCGATTGGAAACACCATATATTTT
CASSHPQADRAIGNTIYF
>TRBJ2-1|TRBD1|NA|TRBV7-8
TGTGCCAGCAGCTTACCAGACAGGGGGCTTGCCTACAATGAGCAGTTCTTC
CASSLPDRGLAYNEQFF
>TRBJ1-2|NA|NA|TRBV28
TGTGCCAGCAGTTTATCAGGCAGGGGCTATGGCTACACCTTC
CASSLSGRGYGYTF
>TRBJ2-1|TRBD1|NA|TRBV13
TGTGCCAGCAGCCCGGGACAGGGATCTAATGAGCAGTTCTTC
CASSPGQGSNEQFF
>TRBJ1-2|NA|NA|TRBV28
TGTGCCAGCAGCAATATTCAGGGCGGGGTGCAGAGGGTTGATGGCTACACCTTC
CASSNIQGGVQRVDGYTF
>TRBJ2-7|NA|NA|TRBV2
TGTGCCAGCACGAGCGAGTCCTACGAGCAGTACTTC
CASTSESYEQYF
>TRBJ2-3|TRBD2|NA|TRBV5-1
TGCGCCAGCAGCTTGGGGGAGGGGACGGATACGCAGTATTTT
CASSLGEGTDTQYF
>TRBJ2-2|TRBD2|NA|TRBV6-5
TGTGCCAGCAACCTAGCGGGGGGAACCGGGGAGCTGTTTTTT
CASNLAGGTGELFF
>TRBJ1-1|NA|NA|TRBV6-5
TGTGCCAGCAAAGAAGGGGGTGAAGCTTTCTTT
CASKEGGEAFF
>TRBJ2-5|NA|NA|TRBV28
TGTGCCAGCAGTCCACAGTTACAAGAGACCCAGTACTTC
CASSPQLQETQYF